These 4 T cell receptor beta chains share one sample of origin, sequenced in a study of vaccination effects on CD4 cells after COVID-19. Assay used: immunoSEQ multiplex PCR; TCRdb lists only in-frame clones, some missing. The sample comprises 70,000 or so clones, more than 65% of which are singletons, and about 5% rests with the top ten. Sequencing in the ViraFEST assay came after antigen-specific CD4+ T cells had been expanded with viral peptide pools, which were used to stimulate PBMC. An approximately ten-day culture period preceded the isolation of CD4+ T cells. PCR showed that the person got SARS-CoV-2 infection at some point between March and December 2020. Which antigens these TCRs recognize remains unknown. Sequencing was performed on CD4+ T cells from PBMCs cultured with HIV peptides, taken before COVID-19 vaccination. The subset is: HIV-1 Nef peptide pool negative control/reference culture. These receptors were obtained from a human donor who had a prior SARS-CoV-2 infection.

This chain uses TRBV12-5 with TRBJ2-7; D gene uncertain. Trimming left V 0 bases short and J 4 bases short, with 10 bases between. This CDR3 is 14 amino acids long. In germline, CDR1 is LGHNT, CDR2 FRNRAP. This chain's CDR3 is CASGLVSPRYEQYF. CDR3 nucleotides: TGTGCTAGTGGTTTGGTATCCCCGAGGTACGAGCAGTACTTC.

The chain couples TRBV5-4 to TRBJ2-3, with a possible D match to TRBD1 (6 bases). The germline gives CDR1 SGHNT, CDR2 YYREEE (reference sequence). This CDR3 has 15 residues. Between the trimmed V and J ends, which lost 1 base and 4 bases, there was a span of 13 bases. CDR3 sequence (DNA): TGTGCCAGCAGCTTGAGGTACAGGGTAGCAGATACGCAGTATTTT. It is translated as CASSLRYRVADTQYF. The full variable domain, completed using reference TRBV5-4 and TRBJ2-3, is ETGVTQSPTHLIKTRGQQVTLRCSSQSGHNTVSWYQQALGQGPQFIFQYYREEENGRGNFPPRFSGLQFPNYSSELNVNALELDDSALYLCASSLRYRVADTQYFGPGTRLTVL.

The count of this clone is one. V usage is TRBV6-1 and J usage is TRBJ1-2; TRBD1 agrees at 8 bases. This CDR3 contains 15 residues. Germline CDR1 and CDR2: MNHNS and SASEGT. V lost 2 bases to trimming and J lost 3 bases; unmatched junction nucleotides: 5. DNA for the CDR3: TGTGCCAGCAGTGAAAGTGCAGGGGGCCACTATGGCTACACCTTC. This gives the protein CASSESAGGHYGYTF.

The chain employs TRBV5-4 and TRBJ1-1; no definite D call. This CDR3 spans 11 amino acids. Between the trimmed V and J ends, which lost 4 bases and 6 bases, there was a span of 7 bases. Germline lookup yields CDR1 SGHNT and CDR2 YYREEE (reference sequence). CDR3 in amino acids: CASSRKSEAFF. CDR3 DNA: TGTGCCAGCAGCCGCAAGTCTGAAGCTTTCTTT.